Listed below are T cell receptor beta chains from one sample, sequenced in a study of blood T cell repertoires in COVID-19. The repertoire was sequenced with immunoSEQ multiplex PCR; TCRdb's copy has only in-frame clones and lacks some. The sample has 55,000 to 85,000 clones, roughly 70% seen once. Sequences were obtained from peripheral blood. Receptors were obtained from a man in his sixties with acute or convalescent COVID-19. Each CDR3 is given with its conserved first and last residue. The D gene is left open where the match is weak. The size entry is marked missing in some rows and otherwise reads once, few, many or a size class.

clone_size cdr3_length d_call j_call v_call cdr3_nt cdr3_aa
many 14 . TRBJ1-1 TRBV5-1 TGCGCCAGCAGCTCAACAGGGATGAACACTGAAGCTTTCTTT CASSSTGMNTEAFF
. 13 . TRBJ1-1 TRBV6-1 TGTGCCAGCAGTGAACTATGGGGGCCTGAAGCTTTCTTT CASSELWGPEAFF
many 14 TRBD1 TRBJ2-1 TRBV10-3 TGTGCCATCGGTCCCGGGACAGGGGTCGATGAGCAGTTCTTC CAIGPGTGVDEQFF
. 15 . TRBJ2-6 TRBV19 TGTGCCAGTAGGGTCACAGCATCTGGGGCCAACGTCCTGACTTTC CASRVTASGANVLTF
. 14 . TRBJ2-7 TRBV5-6 TGTGCCAGCAGCTTGGCGGGAGAGAGCTACGAGCAGTACTTC CASSLAGESYEQYF
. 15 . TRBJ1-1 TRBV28 TGTGCCAGCAGTTCGCACGACAGGCGGAACACTGAAGCTTTCTTT CASSSHDRRNTEAFF
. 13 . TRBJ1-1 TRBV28 TGTGCCAGTCTCGGACAGATGAACACTGAAGCTTTCTTT CASLGQMNTEAFF
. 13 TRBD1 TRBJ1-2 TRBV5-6 TGTGCCAGCAGCTTTTCAGGGGGCTATGGCTACACCTTC CASSFSGGYGYTF
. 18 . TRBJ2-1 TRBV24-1 TGTGCCACCAGTGATCCCGGGATTGACCCCAGCTCCTACAATGAGCAGTTCTTC CATSDPGIDPSSYNEQFF
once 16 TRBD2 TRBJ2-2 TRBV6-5 TGTGCCAGCAGTTCACAACTAGCGGGAATGACCGGGGAGCTGTTTTTT CASSSQLAGMTGELFF
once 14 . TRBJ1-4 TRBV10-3 TGTGCCATCAGCCAGGGGAGGGGTAATGAAAAACTGTTTTTT CAISQGRGNEKLFF
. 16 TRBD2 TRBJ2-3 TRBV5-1 TGCGCCAGCAACAACCCAGCGGGAGGTGAGACAGATACGCAGTATTTT CASNNPAGGETDTQYF
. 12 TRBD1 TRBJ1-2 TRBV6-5 TGTGCGCAGGGGGGAACGGCGGGTGGCTACACCTTC CAQGGTAGGYTF
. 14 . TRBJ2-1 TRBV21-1 TGTGCCAGCAGCAACGACAGGGAATACAATGAGCAGTTCTTC CASSNDREYNEQFF
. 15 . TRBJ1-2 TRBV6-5 TGTGCCAGCAGTTACCAAACAGGGTTCAGGAGGGGCTACACCTTC CASSYQTGFRRGYTF
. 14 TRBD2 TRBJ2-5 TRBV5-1 TGCGCCAGCAGCCTTACTAGCGACGAAGAGACCCAGTACTTC CASSLTSDEETQYF
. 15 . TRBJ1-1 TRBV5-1 TGCGCCAGCAGCTTTTCACAGGGTACCCTCACTGAAGCTTTCTTT CASSFSQGTLTEAFF
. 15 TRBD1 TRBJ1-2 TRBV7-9 TGTGCCAGCAGCTTAGGGGGCACAGGGGCTGGTGGCTACACCTTC CASSLGGTGAGGYTF
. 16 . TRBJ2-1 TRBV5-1 TGCGCCAGCAGCTTGGGGGGAGGAGGCTCCTACAATGAGCAGTTCTTC CASSLGGGGSYNEQFF
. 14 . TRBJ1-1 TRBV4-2 TGTGCCAGCAGCGGCCAGGCTCTGAACACTGAAGCTTTCTTT CASSGQALNTEAFF
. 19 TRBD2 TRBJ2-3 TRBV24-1 TGTGCCACCAGCCGTTATGGTCCTGGAGCGGGAGGTAGCACAGATACGCAGTATTTT CATSRYGPGAGGSTDTQYF
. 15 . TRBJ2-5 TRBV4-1 TGCGCCAGCAGCCAAGATGAGACTAGAAGAGAGACCCAGTACTTC CASSQDETRRETQYF
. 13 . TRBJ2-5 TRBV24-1 TGTGCCACCAGTGTCCCTAAGGGGGAGACCCAGTACTTC CATSVPKGETQYF
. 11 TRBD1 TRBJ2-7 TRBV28 TGTGCCAGCAGTGGGGACAGGGAGCAGTACTTC CASSGDREQYF
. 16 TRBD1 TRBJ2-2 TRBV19 TGTGCCAGTAGTACCCTCGCCGGGACAGGGCCCGGGGAGCTGTTTTTT CASSTLAGTGPGELFF
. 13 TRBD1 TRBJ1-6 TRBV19 TGTGCCAGTAGTACAGGGGGGAATTCACCCCTCCACTTT CASSTGGNSPLHF
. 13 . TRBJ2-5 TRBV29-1 TGCAGCGTTGACGTAGACTACGGGGGGACCCAGTACTTC CSVDVDYGGTQYF
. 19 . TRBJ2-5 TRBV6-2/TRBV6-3 TGTGCCAGCAGTTACGCGCAGTCGTATGAGGGTCTACGTAGAGAGACCCAGTACTTC CASSYAQSYEGLRRETQYF
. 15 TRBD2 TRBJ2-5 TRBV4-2 TGTGCCAGCAGCCGACTAGCGGGAGACGAAGAGACCCAGTACTTC CASSRLAGDEETQYF
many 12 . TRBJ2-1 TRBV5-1 TGCGCCAGCAGCTTAGGAGGGAATGAGCAGTTCTTC CASSLGGNEQFF
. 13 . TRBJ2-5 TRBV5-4 TGTGCCAGCAGCTCGGAGTACCAAGAGACCCAGTACTTC CASSSEYQETQYF
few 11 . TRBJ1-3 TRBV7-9 TGTGCCAGCAGTAGTGGAAACACCATATATTTT CASSSGNTIYF
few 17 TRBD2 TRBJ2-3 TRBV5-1 TGCGCCAGCAGCTTAGGACTAGCAGAGTATGGCACAGATACGCAGTATTTT CASSLGLAEYGTDTQYF
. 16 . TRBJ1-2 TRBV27 TGTGCCAGCAGTTTGTCCGGACAGCCAGCTAACTATGGCTACACCTTC CASSLSGQPANYGYTF
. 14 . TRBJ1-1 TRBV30 TGTGCCTGGAGTCGCGGCAGGGCGTCCACTGAAGCTTTCTTT CAWSRGRASTEAFF
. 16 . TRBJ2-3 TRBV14 TGTGCCAGCAGCCAGGTATACAGCGGTTTCACAGATACGCAGTATTTT CASSQVYSGFTDTQYF
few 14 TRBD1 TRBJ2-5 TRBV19 TGTGCCAGTAGTCTCGACAGGGGGCAAGAGACCCAGTACTTC CASSLDRGQETQYF
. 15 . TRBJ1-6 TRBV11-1 TGTGCCAGCAGCTTGTACAGCTCCTATAATTCACCCCTCCACTTT CASSLYSSYNSPLHF
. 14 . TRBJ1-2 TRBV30 TGTGCCTGGACAGGCCTAATTAGTAGCTATGGCTACACCTTC CAWTGLISSYGYTF
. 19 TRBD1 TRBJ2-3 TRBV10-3 TGTGCCATCAGCACACCCGGAGCAGACCAGACAGGGCAATCAGATACGCAGTATTTT CAISTPGADQTGQSDTQYF
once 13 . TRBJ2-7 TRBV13 TGTGCCAGCAGCTTTAAGGACATCCAGGAGCAGTACTTC CASSFKDIQEQYF
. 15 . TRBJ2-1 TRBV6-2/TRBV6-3 TGTGCCAGCAGTTACTTGCCTAGCGAGATAGAGGAGCAGTTCTTC CASSYLPSEIEEQFF